The source of this T cell receptor (beta chain) is a study of vaccination effects on CD4 cells after COVID-19 (dated by TCRdb to 2022 to 2024). Some background on the complete study: Across the study, the median time from the second dose to post-vaccine sampling was 72 days (range 14 to 241). The full study included 10 to 11 COVID-19 convalescent patients and a few SARS-CoV-2-naive healthy vaccine recipients. Cultures from other donors in the study were sequenced using the Oncomine TCR Beta short-read assay on an Illumina iSeq 100. SARS-CoV-2 spike-specific CD4+ TCR repertoires were compared before and after mRNA vaccination in COVID-19 convalescent patients and in infection-naive vaccine recipients. Paper-wide results and their limitations: The study was limited by a small number of convalescent patients, and early post-infection timepoints were lacking. Among healthy vaccine recipients, nearly all vaccine-induced clones were SARS-CoV-2 mono-reactive, and just 1 of 255 was cross-reactive with common cold coronaviruses. At late post-vaccination timepoints, both infection-induced and vaccine-induced clones showed marked clonal contraction, consistent with waning T cell responses.

In the ViraFEST assay, PBMC were stimulated with viral peptide pools, and TCR sequencing was then used to find antigen-specific CD4+ T cell clonotypes based on their expansion. After less than 13 days of culture, CD4+ T cells were isolated with the EasySep CD4+ T cell isolation kit. Each participant got two doses of an mRNA SARS-CoV-2 vaccine, either BNT162b2 or mRNA-1273. Healthy vaccine recipients had no prior SARS-CoV-2 infection, confirmed by negative nucleocapsid antibodies before and after vaccination. Over 1.5 million PBMC per well were cultured with approximately 10 ug/ml peptides in IMDM containing 5% human AB serum, about 9 IU/ml IL-2 and gentamicin. On days 3 and 7, half of the culture medium was replaced with fresh IL-2-containing medium. Unless noted otherwise, every peptide stimulation condition was cultured in triplicate wells. Using Ficoll-Paque Plus gradient centrifugation, PBMC were separated from whole blood and then either used fresh or cryopreserved at -140C. The overlapping peptide pools covered the spike proteins of SARS-CoV-2 and of the common cold coronaviruses HCoV-NL63, HCoV-OC43 and HCoV-229E. The QIAamp micro DNA kit was used to extract genomic DNA from the cultured CD4+ T cells.

V loses 4 bases of germline sequence and J loses 4 bases, and the interval between the two ends is 14 bases. In the germline V gene (reference sequence), CDR1 corresponds to SGHNT and CDR2 to YYREEE. Inclusive of the bounding cysteine and phenylalanine, the CDR3 is 14 residues long. The read is trimmed to its CDR3 DNA, 42 bases read in frame from base 1. Comments on this clone: It lacks a known antigen. No base quality values were provided; no much bigger clone lies one nucleotide off.

Libraries were prepared through the immunoSEQ multiplex PCR assay. TCR beta CDR3 sequencing was performed on DNA from the cultured, isolated CD4+ T cells. Concerning the study's data processing: The analysis removed non-productive TCR sequences, trimmed reads to the CDR3 region, and retained only CDR3s that were 7 or more amino acids long. The MANAFEST web app was used to pick out antigen-specific clonotypes by comparing their expansion in peptide wells with that in reference cultures. To count as positive, a clone had to show expansion at FDR<0.05 compared with the reference and with all other wells, an odds ratio above 5, and a frequency above 0.1% in two replicate wells. Clonotypes significantly expanded in SARS-CoV-2 spike wells and in at least one common cold coronavirus spike condition were defined as cross-reactive. CDR3 similarity was assessed by Levenshtein distance with the stringdist R package, and unrooted trees were built with ape in R 3.6.1. Drawn from immuneACCESS, this table holds only the in-frame rearrangements with V and J called that TCRdb kept. Clones are partly lost; checked studies trace under half to an unresolved V gene and leave the rest unexplained. Clonal size and the V and J genes are those of that table, whereas D and trimming came from the DNA. The sample table contains 30,000 to 40,000 clones; only one count was recorded for around 70% of them. Approximately 12% of the sample rests with the top ten.

This clonotype was sampled from a human donor who received a COVID-19 vaccine. The chain was built from TRBV5-4 and TRBJ1-1; too little of a D gene remains to name it. The sequencing used CD4+ T cells from PBMCs cultured with HCoV-229E spike peptides, collected after COVID-19 vaccination. The meaning of the sample's cell subset or site label: HCoV-229E spike overlapping peptide pool stimulation. The encoded CDR3 is CASSPQPEGTEAFF. In nucleotide form, the sequence is TGTGCCAGCAGCCCCCAGCCAGAGGGCACTGAAGCTTTCTTT.